This T cell receptor (beta chain) is from a study of blood T cell repertoires in COVID-19. Profiled with immunoSEQ multiplex PCR; TCRdb holds only in-frame clones, not every one. The sample includes just over 80,000 clones, around 86% of them seen just once. The CDR3 is made up of 14 amino acids. CDR1 is KGHSH and CDR2 is LQKENI in the germline V gene. Trimming took 1 base from V and 3 from J, leaving 9 bases between them. This chain uses TRBV18 with TRBJ1-2; D might be TRBD1 (5 bases). Sequencing used peripheral blood. This clonotype was obtained from a man at least 80 years old with acute or convalescent COVID-19. CDR3 residues: CASSPRREDYGYTF. In nucleotides, the CDR3 is TGTGCCAGCTCACCACGCAGGGAGGACTATGGCTACACCTTC.